This T cell receptor (beta chain) derives from a study of T-cell memory formation after mild COVID-19. This clonotype came up many times. Its specificity is not known. Study-wide results and limits: Contracting clones localized mainly to CM and EM when CD4+ and mainly to EMRA when CD8+. Whereas later expanders leaned CD4+, clones contracting day 15 to 85 showed a balanced CD4/CD8 makeup.

The authors produced TCR alpha and TCR beta cDNA libraries with sample barcodes and UMIs by 5'RACE using constant-segment primers. TCRdb fed the 5' RACE reads into MiXCR, producing one record per CDR3 protein. The table has 100,000 to 150,000 distinct CDR3 sequences, about a sixth seen once. This clonotype was sampled from an adult woman who had mild COVID-19 (a few samples of this study predate the infection). Cell type and time point are not known. The sequencing input was PBMCs or a T cell subset sorted from them (not recorded which).

CDR3 protein: CASRRDTSSYEQYF. In nucleotides, the CDR3 is TGTGCCAGCCGCCGGGACACGAGCTCCTACGAGCAGTACTTC. V usage is TRBV6-6 and J usage is TRBJ2-7, with D possibly matching TRBD1 (6 bases). V shed 8 bases and J shed 0 bases, with 14 bases lying between them. The CDR3 is 14 residues long. From germline, CDR1 is MNHNY and CDR2 SVGAGI (reference sequence).